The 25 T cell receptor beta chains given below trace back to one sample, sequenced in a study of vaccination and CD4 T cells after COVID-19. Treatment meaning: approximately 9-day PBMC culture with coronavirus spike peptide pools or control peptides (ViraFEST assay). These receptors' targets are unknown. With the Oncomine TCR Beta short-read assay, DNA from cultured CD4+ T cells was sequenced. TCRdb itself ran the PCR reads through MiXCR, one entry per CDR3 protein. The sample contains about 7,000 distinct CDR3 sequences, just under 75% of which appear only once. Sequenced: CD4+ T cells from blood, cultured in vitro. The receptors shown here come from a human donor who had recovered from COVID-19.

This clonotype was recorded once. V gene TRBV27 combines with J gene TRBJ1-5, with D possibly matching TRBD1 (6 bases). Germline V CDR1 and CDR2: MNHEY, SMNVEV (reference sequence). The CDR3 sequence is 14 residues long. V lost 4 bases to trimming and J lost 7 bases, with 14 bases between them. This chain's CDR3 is CASSYFQGSQPQHF. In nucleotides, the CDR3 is TGTGCCAGCAGTTACTTCCAGGGGAGCCAGCCCCAGCATTTT.

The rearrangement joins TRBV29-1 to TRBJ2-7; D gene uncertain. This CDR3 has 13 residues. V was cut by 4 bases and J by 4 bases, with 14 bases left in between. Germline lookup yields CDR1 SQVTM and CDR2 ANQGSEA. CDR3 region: CSVAEQDSYEQYF. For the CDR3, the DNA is TGCAGCGTTGCGGAGCAGGATTCTTACGAGCAGTACTTC.

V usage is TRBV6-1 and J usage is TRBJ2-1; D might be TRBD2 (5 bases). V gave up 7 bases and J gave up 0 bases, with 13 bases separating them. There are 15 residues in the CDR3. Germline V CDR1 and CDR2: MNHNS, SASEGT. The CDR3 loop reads CASILEAGSYNEQFF. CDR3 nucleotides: TGTGCCAGCATCTTGGAGGCAGGCTCCTACAATGAGCAGTTCTTC.

The DNA for the CDR3 is TGTGCCAGCAGTTGGGGGACGGACGAAAAACTGTTTTTT. It is translated as CASSWGTDEKLFF. This sequence joins TRBV28 and TRBJ1-4; weak D call: TRBD1 (5 bases). The CDR3 consists of 13 residues. Trimming shortened V by 4 bases and J by 8 bases, and 11 bases separated the two germline ends. Germline V gene lookup returns CDR1 MDHEN and CDR2 SYDVKM.

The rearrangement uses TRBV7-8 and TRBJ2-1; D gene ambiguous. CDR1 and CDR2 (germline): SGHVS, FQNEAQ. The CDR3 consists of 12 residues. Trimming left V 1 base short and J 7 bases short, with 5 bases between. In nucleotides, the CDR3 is TGTGCCAGCAGCTTAGACTGGAATGAGCAGTTCTTC. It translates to CASSLDWNEQFF.

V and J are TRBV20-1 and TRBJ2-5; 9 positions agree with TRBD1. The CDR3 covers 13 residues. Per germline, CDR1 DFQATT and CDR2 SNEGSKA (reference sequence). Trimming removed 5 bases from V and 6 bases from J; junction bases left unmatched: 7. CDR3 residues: CSAGTGPWQTQYF. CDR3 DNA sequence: TGCAGTGCTGGGACAGGGCCTTGGCAGACCCAGTACTTC.

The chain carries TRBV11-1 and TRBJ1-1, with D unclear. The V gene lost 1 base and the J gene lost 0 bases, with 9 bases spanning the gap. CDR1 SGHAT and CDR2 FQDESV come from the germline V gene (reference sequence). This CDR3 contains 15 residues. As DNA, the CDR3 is TGTGCCAGCAGCTTAGGGGCGGTAATGAACACTGAAGCTTTCTTT. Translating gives CASSLGAVMNTEAFF.

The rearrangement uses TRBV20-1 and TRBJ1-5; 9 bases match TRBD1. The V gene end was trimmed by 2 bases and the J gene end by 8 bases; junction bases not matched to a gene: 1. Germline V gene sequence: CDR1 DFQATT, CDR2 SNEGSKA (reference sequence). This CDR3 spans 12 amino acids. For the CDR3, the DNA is TGCAGTGCTAGACGACAGGGGGAGCCCCAGCATTTT. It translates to CSARRQGEPQHF.

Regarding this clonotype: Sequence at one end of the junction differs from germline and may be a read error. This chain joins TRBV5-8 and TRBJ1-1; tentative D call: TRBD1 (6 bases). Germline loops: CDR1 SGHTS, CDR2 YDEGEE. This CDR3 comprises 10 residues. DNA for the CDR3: TGTGCCAGCAGCTATTCGACAGGACTCTTT. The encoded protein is CASSYSTGLF.

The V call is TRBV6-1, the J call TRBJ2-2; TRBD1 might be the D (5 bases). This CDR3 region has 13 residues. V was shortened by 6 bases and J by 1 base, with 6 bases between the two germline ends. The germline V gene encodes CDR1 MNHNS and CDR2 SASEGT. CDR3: CASRRGNTGELFF. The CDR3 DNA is TGTGCCAGCAGAAGGGGGAACACCGGGGAGCTGTTTTTT.

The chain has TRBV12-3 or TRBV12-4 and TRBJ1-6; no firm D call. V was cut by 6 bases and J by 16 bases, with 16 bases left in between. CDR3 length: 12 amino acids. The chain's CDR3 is CASSDSPKPLHF. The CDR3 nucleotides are TGTGCCAGCAGCGACTCCCCGAAACCGCTCCACTTT.

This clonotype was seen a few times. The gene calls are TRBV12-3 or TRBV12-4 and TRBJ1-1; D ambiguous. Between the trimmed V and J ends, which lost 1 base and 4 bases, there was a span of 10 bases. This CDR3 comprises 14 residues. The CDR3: CASSLDWRSTEAFF. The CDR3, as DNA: TGTGCCAGCAGTTTAGATTGGAGGAGCACTGAAGCTTTCTTT.

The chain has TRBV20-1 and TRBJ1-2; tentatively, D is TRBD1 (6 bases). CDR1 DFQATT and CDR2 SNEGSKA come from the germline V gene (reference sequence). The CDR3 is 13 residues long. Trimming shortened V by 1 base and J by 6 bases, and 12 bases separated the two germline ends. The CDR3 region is CSARVGAGDGYTF. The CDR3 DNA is TGCAGTGCTAGAGTTGGGGCAGGGGATGGCTACACCTTC.

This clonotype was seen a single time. The CDR3: CASSYEGQLNTEAFF. The CDR3 DNA is TGTGCCAGCAGTTACGAAGGGCAACTGAACACTGAAGCTTTCTTT. The chain is built from TRBV6-5 and TRBJ1-1; no clear D. This CDR3 has 15 residues. V lost 2 bases and J lost 0, with 10 bases in between. Germline V gene lookup returns CDR1 MNHEY and CDR2 SVGAGI.

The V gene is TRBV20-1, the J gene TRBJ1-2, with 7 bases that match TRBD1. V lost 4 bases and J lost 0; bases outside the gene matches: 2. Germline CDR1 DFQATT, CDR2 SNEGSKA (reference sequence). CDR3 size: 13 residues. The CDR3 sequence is CSANTGANYGYTF. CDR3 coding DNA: TGCAGTGCTAACACAGGGGCTAACTATGGCTACACCTTC.

CDR3 in amino acids: CASSSPLAGPKIYEQYF. The CDR3 bases are TGTGCCAGCAGCTCCCCCCTGGCAGGGCCGAAGATCTACGAGCAGTACTTC. This chain uses TRBV11-2 with TRBJ2-7, with D possibly TRBD1 on 5 matching bases. The CDR3 loop spans 17 amino acids. Germline V CDR1 and CDR2: SGHAT, FQNNGV. V was shortened by 4 bases and J by 3 bases, with 22 bases between the two germline ends.

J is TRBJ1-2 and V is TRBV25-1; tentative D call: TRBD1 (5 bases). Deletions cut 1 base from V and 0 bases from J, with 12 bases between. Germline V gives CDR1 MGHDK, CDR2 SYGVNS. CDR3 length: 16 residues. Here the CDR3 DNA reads TGTGCCAGCAGTGAATCCCCCAGGGAAGCTAACTATGGCTACACCTTC. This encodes CASSESPREANYGYTF.

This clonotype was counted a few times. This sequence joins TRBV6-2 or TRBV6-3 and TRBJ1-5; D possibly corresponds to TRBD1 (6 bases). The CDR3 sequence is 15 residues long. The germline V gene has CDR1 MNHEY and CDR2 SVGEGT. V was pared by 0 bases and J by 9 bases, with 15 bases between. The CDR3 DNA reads TGTGCCAGCAGTTACTCACGACAGGTCGCGTCGCCCCAGCATTTT. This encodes CASSYSRQVASPQHF.

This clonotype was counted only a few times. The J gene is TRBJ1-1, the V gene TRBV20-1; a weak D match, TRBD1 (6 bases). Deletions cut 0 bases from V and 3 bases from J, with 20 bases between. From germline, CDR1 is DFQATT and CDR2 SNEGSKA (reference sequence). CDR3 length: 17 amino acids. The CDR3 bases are TGCAGTGCTAGAGACAGGGGCGTTAAAGGAAGATACACTGAAGCTTTCTTT. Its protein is CSARDRGVKGRYTEAFF.

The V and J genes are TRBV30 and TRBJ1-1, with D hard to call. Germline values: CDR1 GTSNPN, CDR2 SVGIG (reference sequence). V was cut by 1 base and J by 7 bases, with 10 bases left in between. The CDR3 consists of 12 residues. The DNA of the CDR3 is TGTGCCTGGAGTGGCAGGAGCATTGAAGCTTTCTTT. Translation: CAWSGRSIEAFF.

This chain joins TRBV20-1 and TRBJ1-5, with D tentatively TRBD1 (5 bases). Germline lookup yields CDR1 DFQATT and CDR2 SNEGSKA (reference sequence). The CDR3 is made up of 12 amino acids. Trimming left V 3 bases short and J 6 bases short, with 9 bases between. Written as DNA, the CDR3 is TGCAGTGCTAGTTCGGGGGTTCAGCCCCAGCATTTT. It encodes CSASSGVQPQHF.

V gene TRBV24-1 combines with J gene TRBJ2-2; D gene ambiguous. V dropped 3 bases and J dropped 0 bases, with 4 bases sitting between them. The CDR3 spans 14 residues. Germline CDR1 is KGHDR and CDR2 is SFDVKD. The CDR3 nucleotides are TGTGCCACCAGTGATCGGGCGAACACCGGGGAGCTGTTTTTT. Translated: CATSDRANTGELFF.

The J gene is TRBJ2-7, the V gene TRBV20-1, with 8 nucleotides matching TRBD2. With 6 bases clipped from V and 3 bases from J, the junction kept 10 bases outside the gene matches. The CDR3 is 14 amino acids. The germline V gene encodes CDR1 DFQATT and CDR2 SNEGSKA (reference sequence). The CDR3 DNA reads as TGCAGTGCGCGGGGGGCGGGAGGTAACTACGAGCAGTACTTC. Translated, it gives CSARGAGGNYEQYF.

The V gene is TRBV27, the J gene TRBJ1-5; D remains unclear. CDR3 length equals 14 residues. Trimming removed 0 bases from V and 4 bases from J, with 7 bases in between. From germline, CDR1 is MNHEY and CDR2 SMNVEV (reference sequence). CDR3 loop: CASSLSAWNQPQHF. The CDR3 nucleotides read TGTGCCAGCAGTTTATCGGCCTGGAATCAGCCCCAGCATTTT.

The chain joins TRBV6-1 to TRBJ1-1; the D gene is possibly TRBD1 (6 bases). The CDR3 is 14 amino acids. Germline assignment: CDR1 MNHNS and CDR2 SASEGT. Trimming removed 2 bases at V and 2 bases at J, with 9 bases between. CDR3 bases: TGTGCCAGCAGTGAAAGGGGGGGTAACACTGAAGCTTTCTTT. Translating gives CASSERGGNTEAFF.